This T cell receptor (beta chain) was documented in a study of cytomegalovirus exposure and HLA in healthy donors (TCRdb year 2017). Study-level background: The roughly 650 repertoires of the first cohort and the 120 validation repertoires were produced on the same platform, according to a later analysis. The study aimed to test whether signatures of past pathogen exposure could be identified by cataloging public T cell receptors. In addition to the first cohort of 650 to 750 subjects, a separate validation cohort of approximately 120 different subjects was used. High-throughput TCR immunosequencing, statistical association of individual TCRs with disease status, and machine learning were combined to predict cytomegalovirus infection status.

Study-level results and caveats: In both the original and validation cohorts, the classifier was reported to diagnose cytomegalovirus status with high specificity and sensitivity. The validation cohort had no HLA typing available for a later analysis, so co-occurrence within that cohort was assessed over all 120 or so repertoires. In vitro tests confirmed that a few of the cytomegalovirus-associated TCR beta chains recognize cytomegalovirus antigens. A total of some 180 TCR beta chains were listed by the study as associated with cytomegalovirus. Subsequent analysis determined that TCRs grouped into clusters in the first cohort also showed a tendency toward co-occurrence across the 90 to 150 validation repertoires, and 85% to 95% of cluster scores exceeded 0. Across donors, most TCR sequences were observed very rarely, whereas some public TCRs were present in many individuals. The authors suggested that the approach could potentially be generalized to other disease states and immunological phenotypes.

Donors formed part of the validation cohort, which comprised over a hundred subjects and was distinct from the first cohort of fewer than 750 subjects. In regard to this clone: The antigen it recognizes is unknown. Base qualities are not recorded, but no much larger clone differs from it by a single base.

Receptor amplification or capture employed the immunoSEQ multiplex PCR assay. Per the authors' processing: A statistical classification framework was built to diagnose cytomegalovirus status from the catalog of TCR beta chain sequences. In TCRdb, the immuneACCESS table is reduced to in-frame sequences with V and J assigned. These tables do not hold every clone; where another copy was compared, an unresolved V gene accounts for under half, and the others remain unexplained. The DNA was the basis for D and trimming; V, J and clone size are from that table. Recorded for this sample are 250,000 to 400,000 clones; 70% to 90% of them occurred a single time. The top ten clones comprise around 0.96% of the sample. The CDR3 runs 15 amino acids, cysteine and phenylalanine included. Here the CDR3 DNA is all that survives: 45 bases in frame from base 1. V and J are trimmed by 4 bases and 5 bases, and the gene matches miss 8 bases of the junction. Looking up the germline V gene yields CDR1 SGHVS and CDR2 FQNEAQ.

The rearrangement combines TRBV7-8 with TRBJ2-7; 10 bases in the junction line up with TRBD2. This receptor was taken from a young man in good health and CMV-seronegative. The sequencing sample was made of PBMCs. The CDR3 protein is CASSSIAGGPHEQYF. The DNA reads as follows: TGTGCCAGCAGCTCAATAGCGGGGGGCCCCCACGAGCAGTACTTC. Beyond the CDR3, the reference TRBV7-8 and TRBJ2-7 genes provide the residues; the full variable domain reads: GAGVSQSPRYKVAKRGQDVALRCDPISGHVSLFWYQQALGQGPEFLTYFQNEAQLDKSGLPSDRFFAERPEGSVSTLKIQRTQQEDSAVYLCASSSIAGGPHEQYFGPGTRLTVT.